The 7 T cell receptor beta chains listed next were all sequenced from one sample in a study of cytomegalovirus exposure and HLA in healthy donors. The PCR contained 60 Vbeta and 13 Jbeta primers. The method was immunoSEQ multiplex PCR; TCRdb's version includes in-frame clones alone and lacks a portion of them. The table has 150,000 to 200,000 clones, around 84% seen once. Material for sequencing was PBMCs. The receptor set was obtained from a boy younger than 10 in good health and CMV-seronegative.

The chain has TRBV2 and TRBJ1-2; D might be TRBD1 (5 bases). This CDR3 has 13 amino acids. The V end lost 3 bases, the J end lost 5 bases, and 10 bases lay between the germline ends. CDR1 and CDR2 from the germline V gene are SNHLY and FYNNEI. CDR3 in DNA: TGTGCCAGCAGTGACCAGGGCGCGTATGGCTACACCTTC. Protein: CASSDQGAYGYTF.

The chain has TRBV30 and TRBJ2-1; no clear D. The CDR3 runs to 12 residues. Trimming removed 0 bases from V and 10 bases from J, with 10 bases in between. Per the germline V gene, CDR1 is GTSNPN and CDR2 is SVGIG (reference sequence). CDR3 coding DNA: TGTGCCTGGAGTGTATATAGCTGGGAGCAGTTCTTC. It codes for CAWSVYSWEQFF.

The rearrangement joins TRBV29-1 to TRBJ2-1; TRBD2 might be the D (7 bases). Per the germline V gene, CDR1 is SQVTM and CDR2 is ANQGSEA. There are 15 residues in the CDR3. Trimming cost V 7 bases and J 3 bases, with 19 bases left between them. CDR3 sequence (DNA): TGCAGCGGAAGGGGGGGGCTAGCGGTCTACAATGAGCAGTTCTTC. Translating gives CSGRGGLAVYNEQFF.

This chain joins TRBV19 and TRBJ2-1; D might be TRBD2 (5 bases). CDR1 LNHDA and CDR2 SQIVND come from the germline V gene (reference sequence). CDR3 length: 15 amino acids. The ends were cut back, 3 bases at V and 2 bases at J, with 11 bases in the middle. CDR3 DNA: TGTGCCAGTAGTATTTCGGGAAGTACCTACAATGAGCAGTTCTTC. This codes for CASSISGSTYNEQFF.

This clone turned up a few times. This rearrangement joins TRBV4-2 to TRBJ1-1; 7 nucleotides agree with TRBD1. Germline CDR1 LGHNA, CDR2 YNFKEQ. The CDR3 sequence is 15 residues long. J lost 5 bases, V lost 3 bases, and 9 bases had no gene match. CDR3 coding DNA: TGTGCCAGCAGCCACAGGAGGGGGCCGGGTACTGAAGCTTTCTTT. Encoded protein: CASSHRRGPGTEAFF.

The rearrangement joins TRBV7-2 to TRBJ2-7; TRBD2 matches 10 bases. V lost 5 bases to trimming and J lost 0 bases; unmatched junction nucleotides: 7. The CDR3 spans 16 residues. Per the germline V gene, CDR1 is SGHTA and CDR2 is FQGNSA. The CDR3 here is CASSPTSGLPSYEQYF. CDR3 DNA sequence: TGTGCCAGCAGCCCGACTAGCGGGTTGCCCTCCTACGAGCAGTACTTC.

The J gene is TRBJ2-3, the V gene TRBV5-1, with TRBD1 matching 7 bases. Germline lookup yields CDR1 SGHRS and CDR2 YFSETQ. CDR3 length equals 14 residues. Trimming removed 3 bases from V and 5 bases from J; junction bases left unmatched: 6. The CDR3 bases are TGCGCCAGCAGCTCCATCGGGGACAGAGATACGCAGTATTTT. Residues: CASSSIGDRDTQYF.